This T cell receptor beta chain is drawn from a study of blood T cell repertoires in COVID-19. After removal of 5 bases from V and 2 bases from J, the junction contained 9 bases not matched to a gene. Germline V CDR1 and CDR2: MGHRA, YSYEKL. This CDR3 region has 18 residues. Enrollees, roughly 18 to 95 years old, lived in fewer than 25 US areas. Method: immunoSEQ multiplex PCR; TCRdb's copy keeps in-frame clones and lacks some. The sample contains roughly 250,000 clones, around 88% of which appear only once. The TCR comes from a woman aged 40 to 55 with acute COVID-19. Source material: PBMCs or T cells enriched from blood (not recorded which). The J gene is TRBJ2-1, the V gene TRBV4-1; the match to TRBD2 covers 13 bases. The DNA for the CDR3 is TGCGCCAGCAGCACCACTAGCGGGAGGGCCGGGCCCTACAATGAGCAGTTCTTC. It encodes CASSTTSGRAGPYNEQFF.